The 20 T cell receptor beta chains in this list originate from one sample, sequenced in a study of blood T cells in healthy people across ages. With a J-beta primer mix and a sample-barcoded 5' primer, a second PCR ran about 7 to 12 cycles. TCRdb ran MiXCR on the 5' RACE reads and lists one entry per CDR3 protein. The sample yields just under 750,000 distinct CDR3 sequences, 20% to 25% seen once. Input material: blood. All receptors come from a man aged 65 to 85 in good health.

Only a few counts were recorded for this clonotype. The V and J genes are TRBV12-3 or TRBV12-4 and TRBJ1-1, with no clear D. The CDR3 is 15 amino acids. Trimming left V 1 base short and J 9 bases short, with 18 bases between. The CDR3 reads CASSLVVGDRGKAFF. In DNA, the CDR3 is TGTGCCAGCAGTTTAGTTGTCGGGGATCGGGGAAAAGCTTTCTTT.

There are a few counts of this clonotype. The chain uses TRBV7-2 and TRBJ2-1; 9 bases line up with TRBD2. Germline V lookup: CDR1 SGHTA, CDR2 FQGNSA. CDR3 length: 18 residues. The junction had 13 bases not matched to a gene; V was cut back by 2 bases and J by 5 bases. The CDR3 DNA follows: TGTGCCAGCAGCTTACGGTTAGCGGGAGAGAAAGGGGACAATGAGCAGTTCTTC. This sequence encodes CASSLRLAGEKGDNEQFF.

The J gene is TRBJ2-7, the V gene TRBV30, with no clear D. The CDR3 extends over 13 amino acids. V lost 0 bases and J 2 bases, leaving 8 bases between the germline ends. Germline lookup yields CDR1 GTSNPN and CDR2 SVGIG (reference sequence). The CDR3 loop is CAWSVKGTYEQYV. CDR3 coding DNA: TGTGCCTGGAGTGTAAAGGGTACCTACGAGCAGTACGTC.

The sample holds a few counts of this clonotype. The chain carries TRBV7-9 and TRBJ2-3; no definite D call. Looked up from germline, CDR1 is SEHNR and CDR2 is FQNEAQ (reference sequence). The CDR3 loop spans 13 amino acids. The V and J ends lost 5 bases and 6 bases respectively, with 12 bases between them. Here the CDR3 reads CASSPPLLDTQYF. CDR3 nucleotide sequence: TGTGCCAGCAGCCCACCTCTGTTGGATACGCAGTATTTT.

The chain employs TRBV20-1 and TRBJ1-5; D not certain. The germline V gene encodes CDR1 DFQATT and CDR2 SNEGSKA (reference sequence). CDR3 size: 14 residues. Trimming cost V 2 bases and J 5 bases, with 13 bases left between them. CDR3 coding DNA: TGCAGTGCTAGAACGCCCGGAGGCGATCAGCCCCAGCATTTT. Encoded protein: CSARTPGGDQPQHF.

This clonotype has more than one count but fewer than ten. J is TRBJ2-5 and V is TRBV15, with D maybe TRBD1 (5 bases). This CDR3 comprises 15 residues. Trimming removed 3 bases from V and 1 base from J, with 12 bases in between. CDR1 is LNHNV, CDR2 YYDKDF, per germline (reference sequence). The CDR3 loop is CATSSRQSFQETQYF. Written as DNA, the CDR3 is TGTGCCACCAGCAGCCGACAGAGCTTCCAAGAGACCCAGTACTTC.

The chain employs TRBV12-3 or TRBV12-4 and TRBJ2-5, with TRBD2 matching over 8 bases. The J call may be mistaken, given a closer DNA end match to TRBJ2-1. This CDR3 is built from 19 residues. Written as DNA, the CDR3 is TGTGCCAGCAGTTTATATACTAGCGGTGGAGTAACCGGGGGAAATGAGCAGTTCTTC. Its protein is CASSLYTSGGVTGGNEQFF.

The J gene is TRBJ2-1, the V gene TRBV7-2; D is perhaps TRBD1 or TRBD2 (6 bases each). The J call may be incorrect, as the DNA end agrees better with TRBJ2-5. Germline loops: CDR1 SGHTA, CDR2 FQGNSA. The CDR3 spans 15 residues. CDR3 sequence (DNA): TGTGCCAGCAGCTTAGCACAGGGAGGTGTGGGGACCCAGTACTTC. Its protein is CASSLAQGGVGTQYF.

The V and J genes are TRBV24-1 and TRBJ2-3; tentative D call: TRBD1 (6 bases). Trimming pared 3 bases from V and 3 bases from J, leaving 12 bases between. The length of the CDR3 is 15 residues. The germline V gene encodes CDR1 KGHDR and CDR2 SFDVKD. Here the CDR3 reads CATSDQPDRTDTQYF. The CDR3 DNA reads as TGTGCCACCAGTGATCAACCCGACAGGACAGATACGCAGTATTTT.

V usage is TRBV6-2 or TRBV6-3 and J usage is TRBJ2-7; 8 nucleotides agree with TRBD2. The DNA end lines up better with TRBJ2-5; the J call may be wrong. Germline CDR1 and CDR2: MNHEY and SVGEGT. The CDR3 length is 15 residues. CDR3 coding DNA: TGTGCCAGCACCACTGAGCGGGAGATGGCGGAGACCCAGTACTTC. Protein sequence: CASTTEREMAETQYF.

This clonotype was recorded a few times. The CDR3 DNA reads as TGTGCCAGCTCACCACGGACTAGCGGGAAGCTCAATGAGCAGTTCTTC. Translating it yields CASSPRTSGKLNEQFF. This chain connects TRBV18 to TRBJ2-1; TRBD2 aligns across 12 bases. The CDR3 totals 16 residues. The germline CDR1 and CDR2 sequences are KGHSH and LQKENI. V lost 1 base to trimming and J lost 6 bases; unmatched junction nucleotides: 4. The whole variable domain, remainder taken from reference TRBV18 and TRBJ2-1, is NAGVMQNPRHLVRRRGQEARLRCSPMKGHSHVYWYRQLPEEGLKFMVYLQKENIIDESGMPKERFSAEFPKEGPSILRIQQVVRGDSAAYFCASSPRTSGKLNEQFFGPGTRLTVL.

In its sample, this clonotype was seen many times. Sequence at one end of the junction differs from germline and may be a read error. The chain is built from TRBV12-3 or TRBV12-4 and TRBJ2-4; D unclear. This CDR3 spans 14 amino acids. CDR3: CASSPPAPVGSTNF. The CDR3 coding sequence is TGTGCCAGCAGTCCTCCCGCGCCGGTCGGCTCCACGAACTTC.

The chain recombines TRBV6-5 with TRBJ2-4; D not certain. CDR1 and CDR2 (germline): MNHEY, SVGAGI. The CDR3 spans 14 residues. V lost 7 bases, J lost 2 bases, and 12 bases lay in between. CDR3 residues: CASTQRSPKNIQYF. DNA of the CDR3: TGTGCCAGCACACAGAGGAGTCCCAAAAACATTCAGTACTTC.

The chain uses TRBV7-2 and TRBJ2-7; possible D gene TRBD1, 7 bases. The CDR3 runs to 14 residues. The V end was cut by 2 bases, the J end by 3 bases, with 11 bases between. Per the germline V gene, CDR1 is SGHTA and CDR2 is FQGNSA. In nucleotides, the CDR3 is TGTGCCAGCAGCTTACAGGGGGGATACTACGAGCAGTACTTC. It translates to CASSLQGGYYEQYF.

This chain joins TRBV5-8 and TRBJ1-1; possible D gene TRBD1, 5 bases. The CDR3 is made up of 14 amino acids. Germline loops: CDR1 SGHTS, CDR2 YDEGEE. V shed 5 bases and J shed 4 bases, with 15 bases lying between them. For the CDR3, the DNA is TGTGCCAGCAGGCAGCGGGGGTGGATCACTGAAGCTTTCTTT. As protein: CASRQRGWITEAFF.

This clonotype was picked up a small number of times. The chain has TRBV5-6 and TRBJ1-1; D gene unclear. Between the trimmed V and J ends, which lost 2 bases and 1 base, there was a span of 18 bases. Germline CDR1 SGHDT, CDR2 YYEEEE. This CDR3 region has 17 residues. The CDR3 sequence is CASSFSTKGVRNTEAFF. For the CDR3, the DNA is TGTGCCAGCAGCTTCTCTACTAAGGGAGTGAGGAACACTGAAGCTTTCTTT.

This clonotype was counted many times. The chain links TRBV5-1 to TRBJ2-5, with D possibly called TRBD1 or TRBD2 (5 bases each). Germline-derived CDR1 and CDR2 are SGHRS and YFSETQ. V lost 2 bases, J lost 8 bases, and 19 bases lay in between. CDR3 length equals 15 residues. The CDR3 DNA reads TGCGCCAGCAGCTTAACCGGGACCGAAGATGAAACCCAGTACTTC. It translates to CASSLTGTEDETQYF. Full variable domain (remainder filled in from reference TRBV5-1 and TRBJ2-5): KAGVTQTPRYLIKTRGQQVTLSCSPISGHRSVSWYQQTPGQGLQFLFEYFSETQRNKGNFPGRFSGRQFSNSRSEMNVSTLELGDSALYLCASSLTGTEDETQYFGPGTRLLVL.

This clonotype was counted only a few times. The chain uses TRBV9 and TRBJ2-5; 9 bases map to TRBD2. The J call is uncertain, as TRBJ2-1 better fits the DNA end. CDR1 SGDLS and CDR2 YYNGEE come from the germline V gene. The CDR3 spans 16 residues. The CDR3 spells CASSVVSSGRLNEQFF. CDR3 in DNA: TGTGCCAGCAGCGTAGTTTCGAGCGGGAGGCTTAATGAGCAGTTCTTC.

This rearrangement joins TRBV25-1 to TRBJ1-2; no clear D gene. CDR1 is MGHDK, CDR2 SYGVNS, per germline. There are 13 residues in the CDR3. V shed 6 bases and J shed 1 base, with 9 bases lying between them. CDR3 region: CASRMEGNYGYTF. CDR3 nucleotide sequence: TGTGCCAGCAGGATGGAGGGTAACTATGGCTACACCTTC.

The V and J genes are TRBV7-9 and TRBJ2-3, with 7 positions matching TRBD1. Losses at the gene ends were 2 bases for V and 2 bases for J; bases not matched to a gene: 7. The germline V gene encodes CDR1 SEHNR and CDR2 FQNEAQ (reference sequence). The CDR3 has 16 amino acids. This CDR3 reads CASSLFRDRFTDTQYF. CDR3 nucleotide sequence: TGTGCCAGCAGCTTATTCCGGGACAGATTCACAGATACGCAGTATTTT. Based on the CDR3 plus reference TRBV7-9 and TRBJ2-3, the full variable domain is DTGVSQNPRHKITKRGQNVTFRCDPISEHNRLYWYRQTLGQGPEFLTYFQNEAQLEKSRLLSDRFSAERPKGSFSTLEIQRTEQGDSAMYLCASSLFRDRFTDTQYFGPGTRLTVL.